This T cell receptor (beta chain) was recovered during a study of blood T cell repertoires in COVID-19 (dated by TCRdb to the early 2020s). About the investigation overall: Collaborator samples came from the United States, Italy and Spain and covered acute and convalescent phases of COVID-19. The material from the prospective study consisted of cDNA or gDNA derived from T cells, B-cell-depleted T cells, or PBMCs. Deeply sampled blood TCRbeta repertoires from subjects exposed to, actively infected with, or recovered from COVID-19 were included in the dataset. A freely available public database, intended as a resource for researchers studying the immune response to SARS-CoV-2, is where the repertoires were released. Samples were obtained from the ongoing ImmuneRACE study (first 160 participants) and from 950 to 1,500 subjects provided by 6 global collaborators. Nearly every sample came with metadata listing a de-identified subject ID, COVID-19 status, age in years and sex. HLA class I and class II types, where available, came from metadata supplied by the sample provider rather than from assay-based typing. General conclusions and limits of the study: Clinical and demographic metadata were provided uncurated, with the amount varying by source and participant.

V lost 4 bases and J lost 1 base; the stretch between them is 9 bases long. Inclusive of the bounding cysteine and phenylalanine, the CDR3 is 13 residues long. The kept DNA is CDR3 alone, 39 bases in frame from the first base. The germline V gene yields SGHRS for CDR1 and YFSETQ for CDR2. Collaborating institutions collected whole blood in K2EDTA tubes following their own protocols. For TCRbeta analysis, collaborators shipped samples as frozen whole blood, isolated PBMCs, or DNA extracted from either of those sample types. Of note for this clone: What antigen it recognizes has not been identified. No quality values exist for individual bases; no much larger clone is one base distant.

TCRbeta CDR3 regions were amplified from genomic DNA using the immunoSEQ Assay, a bias-controlled multiplex PCR. In the source study's methods: The number of nucleated cells in each sample was estimated from the amplification of reference gene primers within the assay. To quantify the absolute abundance of each unique TCRbeta CDR3 rearrangement, sequence reads were collapsed and filtered. Productive Simpson clonality was computed per sample as the square root of Simpson's diversity index over productive rearrangements. Not all clones reach the TCRdb copy of this immuneACCESS table, which keeps in-frame sequences only. Checked studies attribute under half of the gap to unresolved V genes and leave the rest unexplained. That table gives V, J and clone size, and the DNA gave D and trimming. Within this sample are 300,000 or so clones, with roughly 84% of them counted one time only. 1% of the sample is in the top ten clones.

The clonotype originates from a man between 50 and 59 years old with active or convalescent COVID-19. The sequenced material came from peripheral blood. This receptor chain uses TRBV5-1 and TRBJ2-7, with the D gene uncertain. The nucleotide sequence reads TGCGCCAGCAGCGTCTACGGTTCCTACGAGCAGTACTTC. Translated, this gives CASSVYGSYEQYF.